A single sample gave rise to the 3 T cell receptor beta chains below, sequenced in a study of monozygotic twins with inflammatory bowel disease. No DNA is given; TCRdb re-called the 5' RACE reads and lists each CDR3 protein once. The sample's table shows tens of thousands of distinct CDR3 sequences. Material for sequencing was blood. These receptors came from a human donor with ulcerative colitis or Crohn's disease, or a healthy co-twin of an affected twin (not recorded which).

The gene calls are TRBV10-3 and TRBJ1-6; TCRdb's D gene call, TRBD1, goes unchecked for lack of DNA. The V gene's germline CDR1 is ENHRY and CDR2 SYGVKD. The CDR3 has 14 amino acids. This CDR3 reads CAITQGLGDSPLHF.

The V gene is TRBV7-8, the J gene TRBJ2-1. The CDR3 contains 11 residues. Germline V CDR1 and CDR2: SGHVS, FQNEAQ. CDR3 sequence: CASSPNYEQFF. Full variable domain (missing parts from reference TRBV7-8 and TRBJ2-1): GAGVSQSPRYKVAKRGQDVALRCDPISGHVSLFWYQQALGQGPEFLTYFQNEAQLDKSGLPSDRFFAERPEGSVSTLKIQRTQQEDSAVYLCASSPNYEQFFGPGTRLTVL.

The rearrangement uses TRBV21-1 and TRBJ1-5; TCRdb gives TRBD1 as the D gene, but with no DNA this cannot be confirmed. TRBV21-1 is a documented pseudogene. The CDR3 is made up of 19 amino acids. This chain's CDR3 is CASSKAQQGHPHRDQPQHF.